Detailed here is one T cell receptor beta chain. The germline V and J ends were trimmed by 6 bases and 8 bases, with 14 bases remaining between them. The CDR3 length is 13 residues. As handled by the study authors: The assay estimated nucleated cells by amplifying reference gene primers. This table comes from immunoSEQ multiplex PCR, and its TCRdb copy is limited to in-frame clones, with some not included. V and J calls and clone size follow that table, whereas D and trimming were derived from the DNA. This sample has 200,000 to 300,000 clones; approximately 86% occur once, and the top ten carry about 9.2%. These data belong to a study of blood T cell repertoires in COVID-19.

This clonotype was sampled from a man in his forties who had recovered from COVID-19. The sequencing input was peripheral blood. The chain is built from TRBV12-3 or TRBV12-4 and TRBJ1-3; TRBD1 might be the D (6 bases). This CDR3 reads CASSPAGADTIYF. As DNA, the CDR3 is TGTGCCAGCAGCCCCGCGGGGGCGGACACCATATATTTT.